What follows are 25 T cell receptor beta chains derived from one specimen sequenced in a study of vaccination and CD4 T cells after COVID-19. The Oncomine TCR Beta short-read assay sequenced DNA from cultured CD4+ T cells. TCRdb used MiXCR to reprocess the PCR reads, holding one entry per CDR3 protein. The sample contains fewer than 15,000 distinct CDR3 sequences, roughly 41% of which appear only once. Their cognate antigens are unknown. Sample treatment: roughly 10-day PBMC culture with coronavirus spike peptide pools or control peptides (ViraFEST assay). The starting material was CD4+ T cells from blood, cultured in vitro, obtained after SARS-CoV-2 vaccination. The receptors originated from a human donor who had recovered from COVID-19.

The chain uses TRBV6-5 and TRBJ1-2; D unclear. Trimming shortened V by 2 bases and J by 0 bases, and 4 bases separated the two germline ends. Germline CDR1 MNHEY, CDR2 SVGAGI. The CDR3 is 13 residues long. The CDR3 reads CASSYRTNYGYTF. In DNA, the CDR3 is TGTGCCAGCAGTTACAGGACTAACTATGGCTACACCTTC.

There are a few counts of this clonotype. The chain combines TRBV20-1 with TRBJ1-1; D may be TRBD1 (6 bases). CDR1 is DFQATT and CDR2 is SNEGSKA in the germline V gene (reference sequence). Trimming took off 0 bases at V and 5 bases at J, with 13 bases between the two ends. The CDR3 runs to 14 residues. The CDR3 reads CSARDSRGRTEAFF. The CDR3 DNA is TGCAGTGCTAGAGATTCTCGGGGGCGGACTGAAGCTTTCTTT.

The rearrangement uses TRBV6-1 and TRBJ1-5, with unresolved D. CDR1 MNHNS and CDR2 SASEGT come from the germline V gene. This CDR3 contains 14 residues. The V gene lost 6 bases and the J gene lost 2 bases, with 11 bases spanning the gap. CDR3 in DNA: TGTGCCAGCAGCCAACTGCGGGGCAATCAGCCCCAGCATTTT. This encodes CASSQLRGNQPQHF.

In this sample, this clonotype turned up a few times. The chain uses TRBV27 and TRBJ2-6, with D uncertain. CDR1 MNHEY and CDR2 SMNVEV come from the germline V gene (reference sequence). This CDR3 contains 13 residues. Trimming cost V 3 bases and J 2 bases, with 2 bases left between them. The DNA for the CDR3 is TGTGCCAGCAGTTTGGCTGGGGCCAACGTCCTGACTTTC. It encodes CASSLAGANVLTF.

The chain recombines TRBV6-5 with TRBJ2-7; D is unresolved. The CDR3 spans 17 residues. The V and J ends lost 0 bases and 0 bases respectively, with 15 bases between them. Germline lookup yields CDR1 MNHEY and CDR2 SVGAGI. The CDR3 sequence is CASSYSPASRSSYEQYF. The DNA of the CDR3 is TGTGCCAGCAGTTACTCCCCCGCAAGTCGGAGCTCCTACGAGCAGTACTTC.

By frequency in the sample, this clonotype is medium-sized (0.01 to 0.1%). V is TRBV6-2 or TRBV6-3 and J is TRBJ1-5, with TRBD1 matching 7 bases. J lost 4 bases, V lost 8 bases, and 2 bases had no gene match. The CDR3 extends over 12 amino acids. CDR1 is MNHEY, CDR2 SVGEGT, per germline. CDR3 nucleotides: TGTGCCAGCGGGACAGCTAATCAGCCCCAGCATTTT. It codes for CASGTANQPQHF.

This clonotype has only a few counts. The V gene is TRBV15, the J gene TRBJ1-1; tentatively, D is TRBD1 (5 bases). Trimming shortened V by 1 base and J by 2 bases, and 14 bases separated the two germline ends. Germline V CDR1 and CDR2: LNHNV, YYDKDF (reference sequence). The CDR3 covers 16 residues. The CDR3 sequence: CATSRGGGTVNTEAFF. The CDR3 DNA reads TGTGCCACCAGCAGAGGAGGAGGGACGGTAAACACTGAAGCTTTCTTT. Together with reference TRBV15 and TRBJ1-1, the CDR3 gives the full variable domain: DAMVIQNPRYQVTQFGKPVTLSCSQTLNHNVMYWYQQKSSQAPKLLFHYYDKDFNNEADTPDNFQSRRPNTSFCFLDIRSPGLGDTAMYLCATSRGGGTVNTEAFFGQGTRLTVV.

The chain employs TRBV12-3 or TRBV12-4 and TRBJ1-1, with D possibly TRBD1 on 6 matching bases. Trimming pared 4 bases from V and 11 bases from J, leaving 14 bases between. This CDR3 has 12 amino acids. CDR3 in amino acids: CASSSQGGGAFF. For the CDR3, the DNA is TGTGCCAGCAGTTCACAGGGAGGGGGGGCTTTCTTT.

In nucleotides, the CDR3 is TGTGCCACCAGCAGAGATGGGGGAAACAATGAGCAGTTCTTC. Amino acid sequence: CATSRDGGNNEQFF. The rearrangement uses TRBV15 and TRBJ2-1, with D possibly called TRBD1 or TRBD2 (5 bases each). V lost 0 bases and J 5 bases, leaving 8 bases between the germline ends. CDR3 length: 14 amino acids. Germline CDR1 is LNHNV and CDR2 is YYDKDF (reference sequence).

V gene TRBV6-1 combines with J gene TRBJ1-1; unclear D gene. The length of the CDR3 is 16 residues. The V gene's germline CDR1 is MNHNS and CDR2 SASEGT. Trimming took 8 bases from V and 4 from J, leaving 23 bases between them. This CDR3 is CASGPAGSHPGTEAFF. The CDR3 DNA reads TGTGCCAGCGGACCCGCTGGGAGCCACCCGGGCACTGAAGCTTTCTTT.

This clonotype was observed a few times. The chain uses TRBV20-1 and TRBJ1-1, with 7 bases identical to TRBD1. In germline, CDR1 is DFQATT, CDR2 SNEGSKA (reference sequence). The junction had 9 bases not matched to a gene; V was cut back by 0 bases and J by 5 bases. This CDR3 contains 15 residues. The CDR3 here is CSARDSGQVMTEAFF. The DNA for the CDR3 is TGCAGTGCTAGAGATAGCGGACAGGTGATGACTGAAGCTTTCTTT.

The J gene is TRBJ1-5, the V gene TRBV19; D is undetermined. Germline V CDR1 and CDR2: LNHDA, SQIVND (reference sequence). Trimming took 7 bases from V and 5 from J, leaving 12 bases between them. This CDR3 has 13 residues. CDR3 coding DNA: TGTGCCAGTAATAAAGACCGAGATCAGCCCCAGCATTTT. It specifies CASNKDRDQPQHF.

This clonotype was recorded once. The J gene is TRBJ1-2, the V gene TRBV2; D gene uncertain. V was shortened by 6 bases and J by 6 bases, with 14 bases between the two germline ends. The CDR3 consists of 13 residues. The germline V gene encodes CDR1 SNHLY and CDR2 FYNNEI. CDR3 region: CASSPRQVDGYTF. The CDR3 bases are TGTGCCAGCAGCCCCCGGCAGGTTGATGGCTACACCTTC.

The CDR3 loop reads CSARPGLRGISNQPQHF. In nucleotides, the CDR3 is TGCAGTGCTAGACCCGGTTTACGGGGAATTAGCAATCAGCCCCAGCATTTT. The rearrangement joins TRBV20-1 to TRBJ1-5; no clear D. The CDR3 has 17 residues. V was cut by 2 bases and J by 0 bases, with 17 bases left in between. Looked up from germline, CDR1 is DFQATT and CDR2 is SNEGSKA (reference sequence).

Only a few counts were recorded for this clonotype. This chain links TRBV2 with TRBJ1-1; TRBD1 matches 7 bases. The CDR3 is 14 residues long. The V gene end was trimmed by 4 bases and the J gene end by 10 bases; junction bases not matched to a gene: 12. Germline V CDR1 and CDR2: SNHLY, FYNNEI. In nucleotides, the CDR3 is TGTGCCAGCAGTGTCGCGACAGGGTTCTCGGGAGCTTTCTTT. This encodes CASSVATGFSGAFF.

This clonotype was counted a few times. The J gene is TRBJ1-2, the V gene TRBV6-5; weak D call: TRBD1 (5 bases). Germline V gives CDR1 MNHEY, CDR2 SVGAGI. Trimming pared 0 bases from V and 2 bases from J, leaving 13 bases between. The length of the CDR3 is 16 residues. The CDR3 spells CASSYSISGSNYGYTF. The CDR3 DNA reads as TGTGCCAGCAGTTACTCGATTTCAGGGTCCAACTATGGCTACACCTTC.

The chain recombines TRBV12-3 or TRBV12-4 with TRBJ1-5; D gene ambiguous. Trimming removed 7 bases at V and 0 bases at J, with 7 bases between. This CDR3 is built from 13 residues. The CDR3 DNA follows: TGTGCCAGCACCTACAGTAGCAATCAGCCCCAGCATTTT. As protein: CASTYSSNQPQHF.

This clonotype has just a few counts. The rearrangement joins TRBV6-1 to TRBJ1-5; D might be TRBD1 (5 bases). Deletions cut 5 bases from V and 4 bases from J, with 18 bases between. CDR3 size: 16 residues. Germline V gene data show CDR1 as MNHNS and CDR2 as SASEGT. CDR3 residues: CASSNSGTTSNQPQHF. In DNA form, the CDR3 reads TGTGCCAGCAGTAATTCCGGGACTACCAGTAATCAGCCCCAGCATTTT.

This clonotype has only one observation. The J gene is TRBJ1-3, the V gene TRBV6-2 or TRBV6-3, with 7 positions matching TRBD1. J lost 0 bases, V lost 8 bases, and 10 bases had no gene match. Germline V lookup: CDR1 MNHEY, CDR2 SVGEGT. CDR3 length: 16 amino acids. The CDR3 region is CASCYTGELSGNTIYF. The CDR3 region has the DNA TGTGCCAGCTGCTATACAGGGGAACTCTCTGGAAACACCATATATTTT.

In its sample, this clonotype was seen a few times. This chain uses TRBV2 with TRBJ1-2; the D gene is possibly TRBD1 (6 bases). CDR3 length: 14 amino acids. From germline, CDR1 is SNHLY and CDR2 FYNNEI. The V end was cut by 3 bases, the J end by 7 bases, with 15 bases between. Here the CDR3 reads CASSEMTGSGGYTF. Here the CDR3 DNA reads TGTGCCAGCAGTGAGATGACAGGTTCCGGTGGCTACACCTTC.

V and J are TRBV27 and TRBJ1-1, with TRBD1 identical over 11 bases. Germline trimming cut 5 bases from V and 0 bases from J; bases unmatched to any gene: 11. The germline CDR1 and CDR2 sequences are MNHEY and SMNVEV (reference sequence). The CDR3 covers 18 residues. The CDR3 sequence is CASSPLVGQGALNTEAFF. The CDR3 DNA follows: TGTGCCAGCAGTCCCCTGGTAGGACAGGGGGCGTTGAACACTGAAGCTTTCTTT.

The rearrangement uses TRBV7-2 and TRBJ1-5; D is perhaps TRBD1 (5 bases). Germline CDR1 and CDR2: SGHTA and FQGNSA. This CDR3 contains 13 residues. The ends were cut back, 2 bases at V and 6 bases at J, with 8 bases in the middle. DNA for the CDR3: TGTGCCAGCAGCTTACGGGGCGGTCAGCCCCAGCATTTT. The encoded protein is CASSLRGGQPQHF.

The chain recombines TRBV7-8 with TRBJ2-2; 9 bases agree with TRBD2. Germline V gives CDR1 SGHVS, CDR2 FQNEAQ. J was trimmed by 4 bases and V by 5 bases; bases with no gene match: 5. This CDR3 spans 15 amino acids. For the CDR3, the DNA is TGTGCCAGCAGCCGAAGCGGGAGGTCCACCGGGGAGCTGTTTTTT. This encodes CASSRSGRSTGELFF.

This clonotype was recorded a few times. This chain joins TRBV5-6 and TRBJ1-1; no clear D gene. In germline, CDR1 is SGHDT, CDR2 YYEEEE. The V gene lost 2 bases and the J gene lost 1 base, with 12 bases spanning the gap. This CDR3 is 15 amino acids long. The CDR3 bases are TGTGCCAGCAGCTTTGGTGTGTGGGGGAACACTGAAGCTTTCTTT. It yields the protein CASSFGVWGNTEAFF.

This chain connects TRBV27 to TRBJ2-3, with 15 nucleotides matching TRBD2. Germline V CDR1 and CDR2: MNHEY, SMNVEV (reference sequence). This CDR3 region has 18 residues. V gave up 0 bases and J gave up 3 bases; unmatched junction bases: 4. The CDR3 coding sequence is TGTGCCAGCAGTTTATCCGGACTAGCGGGGGGGCGGACAGATACGCAGTATTTT. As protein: CASSLSGLAGGRTDTQYF.